The clone carrying this T cell receptor beta chain was found a few times. Its antigen is not identified. Using a J-beta primer mix together with a sample-barcoded 5' primer, a second PCR was run for roughly 7 to 11 cycles. Using its own MiXCR run on the 5' RACE reads, TCRdb lists one record per CDR3 protein. The sample has 600,000 to 1,000,000 distinct CDR3 sequences; 20% to 25% are singletons. This record comes from a study of blood T cells in healthy people across ages. General study points: Observed TCR beta diversity showed a strong correlation with the percentage of naive T cells as measured by flow cytometry. A roughly linear age-dependent decrease characterized TCR beta diversity per million T cells. Both naive CD4+ cell counts and diversity were greater in long-lived donors than in aged donors.

CDR1 SGHTA and CDR2 FQGNSA come from the germline V gene. V lost 5 bases and J 6 bases, leaving 20 bases between the germline ends. The CDR3 totals 16 residues. Investigators took around 11 milliliters of peripheral blood from every donor. The same data also went into a second study, on T cells of mothers and their children.

This clonotype originated in a boy aged 5-17 years in good health. The sample was blood. V and J are TRBV7-2 and TRBJ1-5; tentatively, D is TRBD1 (5 bases). For the CDR3, the DNA is TGTGCCAGCAGCCCGGGACCTAAAGAGATGGGTCAGCCCCAGCATTTT. The encoded protein is CASSPGPKEMGQPQHF. The variable domain in full, with the rest retrieved from reference TRBV7-2 and TRBJ1-5, is GAGVSQSPSNKVTEKGKDVELRCDPISGHTALYWYRQSLGQGLEFLIYFQGNSAPDKSGLPSDRFSAERTGGSVSTLTIQRTQQEDSAVYLCASSPGPKEMGQPQHFGDGTRLSIL.